The present T cell receptor beta chain was sequenced within a study of T-cell memory formation after mild COVID-19. Broader study findings: That cross-reactive memory joined was suggested by some responding clones appearing in pre-infection memory. Among clones contracting day 15 to 85, CD4/CD8 was balanced, whereas later expanders leaned CD4+.

TCRdb independently ran MiXCR on the 5' RACE reads; one entry per CDR3 protein. The sample consists of roughly 320,000 distinct CDR3 sequences, 28% of them appearing once. Germline lookup yields CDR1 MDHEN and CDR2 SYDVKM. The CDR3 is 18 amino acids. The V end lost 4 bases, the J end lost 1 base, and 19 bases lay between the germline ends. This clonotype was picked up a small number of times. Its antigen is as yet unknown. The rearrangement uses TRBV28 and TRBJ2-2; D possibly uses TRBD1 or TRBD2 (5 bases each). The sequence came from an adult woman who had mild COVID-19 (a few samples of this study predate the infection). Cell type and time point are not known. Sequencing was performed on PBMCs or a T cell subset sorted from them (not recorded which). The CDR3 here is CASSSSGMGRRNTGELFF. Written as DNA, the CDR3 is TGTGCCAGCAGTTCCTCGGGAATGGGACGGAGGAACACCGGGGAGCTGTTTTTT.